This T cell receptor beta chain is from a study of PD-L1 blockade in urothelial cancer (dated by TCRdb to the late 2010s). Notes on the research overall: All patients started therapy in about 2014 and received atezolizumab 1,200 mg intravenously every 3 weeks. About 85% of the roughly 29 patients were males with bladder-origin urothelial cancer, and about 60% of the roughly 30 reported a prior smoking history. Patients had an ECOG performance status of 0 or 1 and had received between 0 and 3 prior chemotherapy regimens. Blood samples were analyzed at two time points: 3 weeks after treatment start (second dose) and 6 weeks after treatment start. Blood samples gave a median of approximately 150,000 T cells and approximately 80,000 unique TCRs, with a median clonality of around 0.08. An exploratory multi-omic analysis was conducted of the somatic, immune and clinical correlates of response to PD-L1 blockade with atezolizumab in urothelial cancer. Pretreatment tumor samples, along with matched peripheral blood collected serially before and after atezolizumab treatment, underwent TCR sequencing. Progression-free survival longer than 6 months counted as durable clinical benefit, and TCR features were additionally tested against both progression-free and overall survival. In the same patients, pretreatment tumors underwent whole exome sequencing and RNA sequencing in addition to TCR sequencing. Fewer than ten patients reached durable clinical benefit, while 20 patients did not. Around 30 patients had pretreatment blood TCR-seq, 24 had at least one posttreatment blood collection, and 24 had tumor TCR-seq. Findings and caveats that apply to the study as a whole: Because the sample size was small (n = 29) and many of the analyses were exploratory, the results are meant to be hypothesis-generating. Greater expansion of tumor-associated TCR clones in peripheral blood 3 weeks after the start of treatment was observed in patients with durable benefit (n of about 20, p = 0.022). Improved progression-free and overall survival was found to be associated with pretreatment peripheral blood TCR clonality below the median.

Concerning this clone itself: Its target antigen remains unknown. Base qualities were left out, and no much larger clone turns up one base away.

Synthetic TCR analog templates were spiked into each PCR to estimate absolute template abundance from read counts. TCRbeta CDR3 regions were amplified from genomic DNA with bias-controlled V and J gene primers using the immunoSEQ assay. Sequencing of rearranged TCRbeta segments was done at approximately 20X coverage. In the paper's pipeline: Sequencing errors were corrected by clustering and CDR3s were annotated against IMGT to assign V, D and J genes. Downstream analyses used only productive TCRbeta rearrangements, leaving out any out-of-frame or stop-codon sequences. Clonality was computed as one minus Shannon entropy normalized by the log of the number of unique productive sequences. Clones differing between time points or between blood and tumor were identified by Fisher's exact test with Benjamini-Hochberg correction at adjusted p below 0.01. TCRdb retrieved this table from immuneACCESS and kept in-frame rearrangements only. Not all clones are present; in checked studies, unresolved V genes account for under half, and no reason is known for the remainder. D and trimming were read from the DNA, whereas the V and J calls and clone size are those reported in that table. The sample contains 80,000 to 95,000 clones, 83% of them found a single time. The leading ten clones occupy about 8.4% of the sample.

V is clipped by 2 bases and J by 0 bases, and the sequence between their germline boundaries is 11 bases long. The CDR3 measures 16 amino acids from cysteine to phenylalanine. Only the CDR3 DNA stays, 48 bases, in frame from base 1. Per the germline V gene, SNHLY is the CDR1 and FYNNEI is the CDR2. The time point label of this sample denotes: peripheral blood 6 weeks after treatment start. The cohort included 25 to 30 patients with locally advanced or metastatic urothelial carcinoma who were treated at Memorial Sloan Kettering on a trial protocol. Peripheral blood mononuclear cells were collected pretreatment and during treatment, with between 1 and 8 total time points obtained per patient. The Qiagen DNeasy Blood extraction kit was used to purify genomic DNA from total PBMCs and tumor samples. PBMCs were collected pretreatment and during treatment, and were isolated and stored as previously described.

The sequences come from PBMCs, collected around atezolizumab (anti-PD-L1) treatment. In this chain, TRBV2 is recombined with TRBJ1-3, with the D gene uncertain. This clonotype was obtained from an older man with urothelial cancer. The DNA reads as follows: TGTGCCAGCAGTGAAAATGGCCCAAGCTCTGGAAACACCATATATTTT. Protein translation: CASSENGPSSGNTIYF.